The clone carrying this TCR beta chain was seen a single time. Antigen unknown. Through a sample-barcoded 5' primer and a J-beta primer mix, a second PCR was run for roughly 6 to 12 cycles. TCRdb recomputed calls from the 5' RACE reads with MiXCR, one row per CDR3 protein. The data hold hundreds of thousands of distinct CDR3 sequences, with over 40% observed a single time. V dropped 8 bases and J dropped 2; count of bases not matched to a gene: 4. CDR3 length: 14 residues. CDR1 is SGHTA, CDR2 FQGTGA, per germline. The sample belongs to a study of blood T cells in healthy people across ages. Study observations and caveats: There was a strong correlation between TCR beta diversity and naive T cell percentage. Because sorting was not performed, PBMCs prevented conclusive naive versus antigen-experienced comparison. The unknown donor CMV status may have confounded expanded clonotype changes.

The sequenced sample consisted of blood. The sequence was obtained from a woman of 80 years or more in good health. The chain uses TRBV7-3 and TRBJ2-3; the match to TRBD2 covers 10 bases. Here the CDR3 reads CASQLAGTTDTQYF. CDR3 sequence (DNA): TGTGCCAGCCAACTAGCGGGGACCACAGATACGCAGTATTTT.